Following are 19 T cell receptor beta chains from one sample sequenced in a study of T cell responses to AZD1222 COVID-19 vaccine. Assay used: immunoSEQ multiplex PCR; TCRdb lists only in-frame clones, some missing. The sample yields approximately 150,000 clones, 85% to 90% seen once. The input for sequencing was peripheral blood, taken on day 0 of AZD1222 vaccination. All receptors come from an adult in good health.

This chain links TRBV19 with TRBJ2-7; TRBD2 might be the D (6 bases). Trimming cost V 5 bases and J 6 bases, with 14 bases left between them. This CDR3 comprises 13 residues. Germline loops: CDR1 LNHDA, CDR2 SQIVND (reference sequence). The CDR3 is CASSYRGGGEQYF. The CDR3, as DNA: TGTGCCAGTAGTTATCGGGGAGGAGGCGAGCAGTACTTC.

This chain connects TRBV29-1 to TRBJ1-3; D gene uncertain. Germline CDR1 and CDR2: SQVTM and ANQGSEA. Trimming stripped 0 bases from V and 8 bases from J, with 14 bases between. The CDR3 is 14 amino acids. The DNA for the CDR3 is TGCAGCGTTGAAGATACTTCGAGTTCGGACACCATATATTTT. Encoded protein: CSVEDTSSSDTIYF.

V and J are TRBV28 and TRBJ2-2, with D unclear. The germline V gene has CDR1 MDHEN and CDR2 SYDVKM. V lost 2 bases, J lost 8 bases, and 12 bases lay in between. The CDR3 is 14 residues long. The CDR3 spells CASSLVPPLGELFF. As DNA, the CDR3 is TGTGCCAGCAGTTTAGTTCCGCCCCTTGGGGAGCTGTTTTTT.

The chain recombines TRBV11-2 with TRBJ1-2, with D possibly being TRBD1 (6 bases). The V end was cut by 1 base, the J end by 7 bases, with 10 bases between. Germline V gives CDR1 SGHAT, CDR2 FQNNGV. The CDR3 sequence is 13 residues long. The CDR3 region has the DNA TGTGCCAGCAGCTTAGGTCAGGGGTTTGGCTACACCTTC. It encodes CASSLGQGFGYTF.

The chain carries TRBV7-9 and TRBJ1-6; D may be TRBD1 (6 bases). Per germline, CDR1 SEHNR and CDR2 FQNEAQ (reference sequence). The CDR3 covers 14 residues. The V gene lost 5 bases and the J gene lost 5 bases, with 10 bases spanning the gap. CDR3 sequence (DNA): TGTGCCAGCAGCCAAGGACAGAATAATTCACCCCTCCACTTT. Protein: CASSQGQNNSPLHF.

The V call is TRBV6-4, the J call TRBJ1-5, with TRBD1 as a possible D gene (5 bases). The V gene's germline CDR1 is MRHNA and CDR2 SNTAGT. The V and J ends lost 4 bases and 4 bases respectively, with 11 bases between them. The CDR3 extends over 14 amino acids. This CDR3 is CASSAGIGNQPQHF. The CDR3 DNA reads TGTGCCAGCAGTGCAGGGATCGGGAATCAGCCCCAGCATTTT.

CDR3 region: CASSLRQRGGETQYF. The DNA for the CDR3 is TGTGCCAGCAGCCTAAGACAGCGTGGGGGGGAGACCCAGTACTTC. This sequence joins TRBV7-9 and TRBJ2-5, with TRBD2 as a possible D gene (6 bases). V was shortened by 5 bases and J by 5 bases, with 18 bases between the two germline ends. Germline V gene sequence: CDR1 SEHNR, CDR2 FQNEAQ (reference sequence). This CDR3 spans 15 amino acids. Full variable domain (missing parts from reference TRBV7-9 and TRBJ2-5): DTGVSQNPRHKITKRGQNVTFRCDPISEHNRLYWYRQTLGQGPEFLTYFQNEAQLEKSRLLSDRFSAERPKGSFSTLEIQRTEQGDSAMYLCASSLRQRGGETQYFGPGTRLLVL.

The chain has TRBV9 and TRBJ1-6, with D perhaps TRBD1 (5 bases). Germline V gene sequence: CDR1 SGDLS, CDR2 YYNGEE. Trimming took 0 bases from V and 7 from J, leaving 11 bases between them. The CDR3 length is 15 residues. CDR3 residues: CASSVAEGSNSPLHF. The CDR3 coding sequence is TGTGCCAGCAGCGTAGCCGAGGGGTCGAATTCACCCCTCCACTTT.

The rearrangement links TRBV15 to TRBJ2-1; no clear D gene. CDR3 length: 16 amino acids. CDR1 and CDR2 from the germline V gene are LNHNV and YYDKDF (reference sequence). The ends were cut back, 0 bases at V and 6 bases at J, with 15 bases in the middle. Here the CDR3 DNA reads TGTGCCACCAGCAGAGAACGTCAACTACTGATCAATGAGCAGTTCTTC. Translated: CATSRERQLLINEQFF.

The chain has TRBV5-6 and TRBJ2-1; 12 nucleotides align to TRBD2. Germline CDR1 SGHDT, CDR2 YYEEEE. This CDR3 has 18 residues. Trimming removed 3 bases from V and 8 bases from J; junction bases left unmatched: 15. CDR3 residues: CASSSNLAGGPVRHEQFF. The CDR3, as DNA: TGTGCCAGCAGCTCAAACCTAGCGGGAGGGCCAGTTCGACATGAGCAGTTCTTC.

V usage is TRBV5-3 and J usage is TRBJ2-5; 15 nucleotides agree with TRBD2. TRBV5-3 is known as an ORF, though its function is uncertain. J lost 1 base, V lost 4 bases, and 17 bases had no gene match. The CDR3 sequence is 21 residues long. This chain's CDR3 is CARSNPPGLAGGRGCQETQYF. In DNA, the CDR3 is TGTGCCAGAAGCAACCCGCCGGGACTAGCGGGAGGAAGGGGGTGCCAAGAGACCCAGTACTTC.

The genes are TRBV28 and TRBJ2-7, with a weak D call TRBD2 (6 bases). V was pared by 4 bases and J by 2 bases, with 18 bases between. CDR3 length: 16 amino acids. From germline, CDR1 is MDHEN and CDR2 SYDVKM. The CDR3 nucleotides are TGTGCCAGCAGTTATGGATTACCCGGGGGAACCTACGAGCAGTACTTC. It translates to CASSYGLPGGTYEQYF.

The V call is TRBV6-2 or TRBV6-3, the J call TRBJ2-5; 12 nucleotides match TRBD2. The germline gives CDR1 MNHEY, CDR2 SVGEGT. The CDR3 is 15 amino acids. J was trimmed by 5 bases and V by 2 bases; bases with no gene match: 3. This CDR3 reads CASSYPSGGAETQYF. The CDR3 nucleotides read TGTGCCAGCAGTTACCCTAGCGGGGGGGCGGAGACCCAGTACTTC.

This sequence joins TRBV11-3 and TRBJ1-1; D might be TRBD1 (5 bases). The CDR3 consists of 13 residues. V gave up 5 bases and J gave up 2 bases, with 9 bases separating them. In germline, CDR1 is SGHNT, CDR2 YENEEA. As DNA, the CDR3 is TGTGCCAGCAGCAATCAGGGTAACACTGAAGCTTTCTTT. This encodes CASSNQGNTEAFF.

The chain is built from TRBV6-5 and TRBJ1-2, with D tentatively TRBD1 (5 bases). The V end was cut by 6 bases, the J end by 7 bases, with 12 bases between. CDR1 and CDR2 (germline): MNHEY, SVGAGI. This CDR3 has 12 amino acids. CDR3 amino acids: CASRHYRIGYTF. DNA of the CDR3: TGTGCCAGCAGGCACTACAGGATTGGCTACACCTTC.

The chain's CDR3 is CASGDSRTLFSYEQYF. The CDR3 DNA sequence: TGTGCCAGCGGGGATAGCCGGACGCTTTTTTCCTACGAGCAGTACTTC. This sequence joins TRBV27 and TRBJ2-7; D not certain. This CDR3 region has 16 residues. V was trimmed by 8 bases and J by 1 base, leaving 21 bases between them. Germline values: CDR1 MNHEY, CDR2 SMNVEV (reference sequence).

This clone was observed a handful of times. In the same sample, other DNA sequences code for this CDR3. V usage is TRBV11-2 and J usage is TRBJ1-2, with D unclear. The germline V gene has CDR1 SGHAT and CDR2 FQNNGV. Deletions cut 0 bases from V and 5 bases from J, with 4 bases between. The CDR3 loop spans 12 amino acids. CDR3 loop: CASSLDSYGYTF. As DNA, the CDR3 is TGTGCCAGCAGCTTAGATTCTTATGGCTACACCTTC.

V usage is TRBV28 and J usage is TRBJ2-7; TRBD1 agrees at 7 bases. The V gene's germline CDR1 is MDHEN and CDR2 SYDVKM. The CDR3 is made up of 15 amino acids. With 6 bases clipped from V and 9 bases from J, the junction kept 17 bases outside the gene matches. DNA of the CDR3: TGTGCCAGCAGGCCCAGTACAGGGGCGGGCTCCGGGCAGTACTTC. Its translation is CASRPSTGAGSGQYF.

V usage is TRBV5-1 and J usage is TRBJ1-6; 7 bases match TRBD1. The ends lost 1 base at V and 6 bases at J; junction bases unmatched: 7. The CDR3 runs 16 residues. CDR1 and CDR2 (germline): SGHRS, YFSETQ. The CDR3 region has the DNA TGCGCCAGCAGCTTGAGGGACAGAGGACCTAATTCACCCCTCCACTTT. Its protein is CASSLRDRGPNSPLHF. Full variable domain (outside the CDR3, taken from reference TRBV5-1 and TRBJ1-6): KAGVTQTPRYLIKTRGQQVTLSCSPISGHRSVSWYQQTPGQGLQFLFEYFSETQRNKGNFPGRFSGRQFSNSRSEMNVSTLELGDSALYLCASSLRDRGPNSPLHFGNGTRLTVT.